Detailed here is one TCR beta chain. What it binds is unknown. TCRdb's table, derived via immunoSEQ multiplex PCR, lists solely in-frame clones and lacks some. The sample consists of more than 300,000 clones, 80% to 90% of them appearing once. The CDR3 has 16 amino acids. Germline V gives CDR1 SGHNT, CDR2 YYREEE (reference sequence). V was pared by 4 bases and J by 4 bases, with 8 bases of the junction left unmatched. This entry is derived from a study of cytomegalovirus exposure and HLA in healthy donors. The overall study: The 95 to 150 validation repertoires used the same platform as the 666 first-cohort repertoires, a later analysis reported. Findings of the study overall: The classifier was said to identify cytomegalovirus status with high specificity and sensitivity. A subsequent analysis found that TCR clusters from the first cohort also tended to co-occur in the 120 or so validation repertoires, with approximately 95% of cluster scores above 0.

The sequence was collected from a woman younger than 30 in good health and CMV-seronegative. Sequenced sample: PBMCs. The J gene is TRBJ2-2, the V gene TRBV5-4; TRBD2 matches at 9 bases. CDR3 sequence: CASSLRGLASTGELFF. The CDR3 coding sequence is TGTGCCAGCAGCCTGCGTGGACTAGCGAGCACCGGGGAGCTGTTTTTT. The entire variable domain, with the rest obtained from reference TRBV5-4 and TRBJ2-2, is as follows: ETGVTQSPTHLIKTRGQQVTLRCSSQSGHNTVSWYQQALGQGPQFIFQYYREEENGRGNFPPRFSGLQFPNYSSELNVNALELDDSALYLCASSLRGLASTGELFFGEGSRLTVL.